The 12 T cell receptor beta chains presented below share a single source sample, sequenced in a study of cytotoxic CD8 clonotypes in ibrutinib-treated CLL. Produced via immunoSEQ multiplex PCR; TCRdb's table is partial and in-frame only. The table has over 250,000 clones, more than 70% seen once; the top ten hold about 5.7%. This specimen was PBMCs, taken at disease progression, from a patient treated with ibrutinib. These receptors came from a human donor with chronic lymphocytic leukemia.

The V call is TRBV4-1, the J call TRBJ1-1; the match to TRBD1 covers 7 bases. J lost 7 bases, V lost 0 bases, and 5 bases had no gene match. CDR1 and CDR2 (germline): MGHRA, YSYEKL. The CDR3 consists of 14 residues. The CDR3: CASSQDRGDSEAFF. CDR3 DNA sequence: TGCGCCAGCAGCCAAGATAGGGGGGACAGTGAAGCTTTCTTT.

The V and J genes are TRBV5-4 and TRBJ2-4; perhaps TRBD2 as D (7 bases). Germline loops: CDR1 SGHNT, CDR2 YYREEE (reference sequence). The CDR3 covers 16 residues. V was pared by 0 bases and J by 6 bases, with 16 bases between. CDR3 coding DNA: TGTGCCAGCAGCTTGGGTGCCGGGGGGCTTGGAAACATTCAGTACTTC. This sequence encodes CASSLGAGGLGNIQYF.

In its sample, this clone was seen a few times. The chain employs TRBV10-3 and TRBJ2-7; TRBD2 might be the D (5 bases). The CDR3 spans 14 residues. Germline V gives CDR1 ENHRY, CDR2 SYGVKD. V lost 4 bases and J lost 6, with 16 bases in between. CDR3 loop: CAISGLAGSSEQYF. The CDR3 DNA is TGTGCCATCAGTGGCCTAGCCGGTTCCAGCGAGCAGTACTTC.

V is TRBV18 and J is TRBJ2-1, with a possible D match to TRBD2 (5 bases). The germline V and J ends were trimmed by 3 bases and 8 bases, with 14 bases remaining between them. This CDR3 is 14 amino acids long. Germline CDR1 and CDR2: KGHSH and LQKENI. CDR3 DNA: TGTGCCAGCTCACCGAGATCGGGAACTCATGAGCAGTTCTTC. Translation gives CASSPRSGTHEQFF.

The chain is built from TRBV7-3 and TRBJ2-3, with D hard to call. The CDR3 sequence is 14 residues long. In germline, CDR1 is SGHTA, CDR2 FQGTGA. V was pared by 0 bases and J by 1 base, with 5 bases between. This CDR3 reads CASSLTRRTDTQYF. CDR3 bases: TGTGCCAGCAGCTTAACCCGTCGCACAGATACGCAGTATTTT. Full variable domain (rest looked up from reference TRBV7-3 and TRBJ2-3): GAGVSQTPSNKVTEKGKYVELRCDPISGHTALYWYRQSLGQGPEFLIYFQGTGAADDSGLPNDRFFAVRPEGSVSTLKIQRTERGDSAVYLCASSLTRRTDTQYFGPGTRLTVL.

The chain combines TRBV7-2 with TRBJ2-1; D might be TRBD1 (5 bases). CDR1 SGHTA and CDR2 FQGNSA come from the germline V gene. The CDR3 runs to 13 residues. Trimming shortened V by 1 base and J by 8 bases, and 9 bases separated the two germline ends. The CDR3 sequence: CASSLGRAYEQFF. DNA for the CDR3: TGTGCCAGCAGCTTAGGCAGGGCCTATGAGCAGTTCTTC.

The chain joins TRBV19 to TRBJ1-5, with 7 bases aligning to TRBD1. Germline CDR1 and CDR2: LNHDA and SQIVND (reference sequence). The CDR3 runs 14 residues. Trimming removed 3 bases from V and 5 bases from J; junction bases left unmatched: 4. The CDR3 spells CASSIRQGYQPQHF. The CDR3 nucleotides read TGTGCCAGTAGTATTCGACAGGGATATCAGCCCCAGCATTTT. Full variable domain (rest looked up from reference TRBV19 and TRBJ1-5): DGGITQSPKYLFRKEGQNVTLSCEQNLNHDAMYWYRQDPGQGLRLIYYSQIVNDFQKGDIAEGYSVSREKKESFPLTVTSAQKNPTAFYLCASSIRQGYQPQHFGDGTRLSIL.

The chain joins TRBV6-1 to TRBJ2-7; D unclear. The CDR3 totals 13 residues. In germline, CDR1 is MNHNS, CDR2 SASEGT. The V gene lost 1 base and the J gene lost 0 bases, with 4 bases spanning the gap. CDR3 region: CASSEDLSYEQYF. The CDR3, as DNA: TGTGCCAGCAGTGAAGATCTCTCCTACGAGCAGTACTTC.

CDR3 sequence (DNA): TGTGCCAGCAGCTTTAGACGGAACACTGAAGCTTTCTTT. This codes for CASSFRRNTEAFF. The V call is TRBV11-2, the J call TRBJ1-1, with unresolved D. Deletions cut 3 bases from V and 1 base from J, with 6 bases between. CDR3 size: 13 residues. Germline V gene sequence: CDR1 SGHAT, CDR2 FQNNGV.

This chain connects TRBV7-9 to TRBJ2-5; possible D gene TRBD1, 6 bases. The CDR3 length is 15 residues. Deletions cut 1 base from V and 1 base from J, with 10 bases between. CDR1 and CDR2 from the germline V gene are SEHNR and FQNEAQ (reference sequence). The CDR3 is CASSLVDRFQETQYF. The CDR3 nucleotides read TGTGCCAGCAGCTTAGTGGACAGATTCCAAGAGACCCAGTACTTC. The whole variable domain, remainder taken from reference TRBV7-9 and TRBJ2-5, is DTGVSQNPRHKITKRGQNVTFRCDPISEHNRLYWYRQTLGQGPEFLTYFQNEAQLEKSRLLSDRFSAERPKGSFSTLEIQRTEQGDSAMYLCASSLVDRFQETQYFGPGTRLLVL.

This clone was counted between two and nine times. Here the CDR3 reads CASSSKPRSGWRYEQYF. For the CDR3, the DNA is TGTGCCAGCAGCTCAAAGCCCAGAAGCGGTTGGCGGTACGAGCAGTACTTC. The chain combines TRBV7-2 with TRBJ2-7; possible D gene TRBD2, 5 bases. Germline V gene lookup returns CDR1 SGHTA and CDR2 FQGNSA. The V end was cut by 4 bases, the J end by 4 bases, with 23 bases between. The CDR3 runs 17 residues. Variable domain in full (rest from reference TRBV7-2 and TRBJ2-7): GAGVSQSPSNKVTEKGKDVELRCDPISGHTALYWYRQSLGQGLEFLIYFQGNSAPDKSGLPSDRFSAERTGGSVSTLTIQRTQQEDSAVYLCASSSKPRSGWRYEQYFGPGTRLTVT.

The chain joins TRBV19 to TRBJ2-7; TRBD1 matches 8 bases. V lost 8 bases, J lost 1 base, and 4 bases stayed unmatched. This CDR3 region has 13 residues. Germline V gene sequence: CDR1 LNHDA, CDR2 SQIVND (reference sequence). CDR3 protein: CASGRTGSYEQYF. Written as DNA, the CDR3 is TGTGCCAGTGGTCGGACAGGGTCCTACGAGCAGTACTTC.